One sample yielded the 32 T cell receptor beta chains listed below, sequenced in a study of breast tumors, draining lymph nodes, adjacent tissues. TCRdb passed the multiplex PCR reads through MiXCR, listing each CDR3 protein once. The table records some 250,000 distinct CDR3 sequences, less than 40% of them present only once. Samples came from axillary lymph nodes draining the breast cancer. The sample was axillary lymph node tissue. These TCRs come from a female donor with breast cancer. Some clones in this sample may be carry-over from other donors' samples.

This clonotype was observed at least ten times. The chain joins TRBV24-1 to TRBJ2-1, with 10 nucleotides matching TRBD2. The CDR3 runs 16 residues. V lost 5 bases to trimming and J lost 4 bases; unmatched junction nucleotides: 7. Germline CDR1 reads KGHDR; CDR2 reads SFDVKD. In DNA form, the CDR3 reads TGTGCCACCAGTGTTGCAGCGGGAGGGCTTTACAATGAGCAGTTCTTC. This encodes CATSVAAGGLYNEQFF.

This chain joins TRBV7-2 and TRBJ2-5; D perhaps matches TRBD1 (7 bases). This CDR3 is built from 14 residues. Germline V CDR1 and CDR2: SGHTA, FQGNSA. The V gene lost 5 bases and the J gene lost 5 bases, with 15 bases spanning the gap. DNA of the CDR3: TGTGCCAGCAGCCTCAGGGGGAGGCAGGAGACCCAGTACTTC. Translating gives CASSLRGRQETQYF.

The chain joins TRBV7-3 to TRBJ2-3; 7 bases match TRBD2. Germline values: CDR1 SGHTA, CDR2 FQGTGA. V shed 6 bases and J 0 bases; nucleotides not matched to a gene: 6. This CDR3 is built from 15 residues. CDR3: CASSQTSRSTDTQYF. The CDR3 nucleotides are TGTGCCAGCAGTCAGACTAGCCGAAGCACAGATACGCAGTATTTT.

Notes on this clonotype: Since the CDR3 does not end with the conserved phenylalanine or tryptophan, this likely comes from a read error. V and J are TRBV5-4 and TRBJ2-1; 7 bases map to TRBD1. V was clipped by 6 bases and J by 10 bases; unmatched bases: 16. There are 15 residues in the CDR3. Germline V lookup: CDR1 SGHNT, CDR2 YYREEE (reference sequence). The CDR3 DNA reads TGTGCCAGCAAGTCTTGGGACAGCTGGACGGGGGAGCAGTTCCTC. Protein: CASKSWDSWTGEQFL.

This clonotype was counted many times. This chain joins TRBV7-3 and TRBJ2-1; TRBD2 matches at 10 bases. The CDR3 sequence is 15 residues long. V gave up 5 bases and J gave up 4 bases; unmatched junction bases: 5. Germline lookup yields CDR1 SGHTA and CDR2 FQGTGA. This CDR3 is CASSTSGGAYNEQFF. The CDR3 region has the DNA TGTGCCAGCAGCACGAGCGGGGGGGCTTACAATGAGCAGTTCTTC. Supplemented by reference TRBV7-3 and TRBJ2-1, the full variable domain reads GAGVSQTPSNKVTEKGKYVELRCDPISGHTALYWYRQSLGQGPEFLIYFQGTGAADDSGLPNDRFFAVRPEGSVSTLKIQRTERGDSAVYLCASSTSGGAYNEQFFGPGTRLTVL.

This clonotype was detected many times. The chain combines TRBV6-6 with TRBJ2-1; D not certain. Trimming cost V 7 bases and J 6 bases, with 16 bases left between them. The CDR3 is made up of 14 amino acids. Germline values: CDR1 MNHNY, CDR2 SVGAGI (reference sequence). CDR3 coding DNA: TGTGCCAGCATCCCACGGACCGTTTCCAATGAGCAGTTCTTC. Its protein is CASIPRTVSNEQFF.

At least ten counts were recorded for this clonotype. This sequence joins TRBV5-1 and TRBJ2-2; perhaps TRBD2 as D (6 bases). Germline V lookup: CDR1 SGHRS, CDR2 YFSETQ. V shed 0 bases and J shed 6 bases, with 9 bases lying between them. This CDR3 has 14 amino acids. CDR3 DNA sequence: TGCGCCAGCAGCTTGGCACTAGCATCCGGGGAGCTGTTTTTT. Amino acids: CASSLALASGELFF.

This clonotype was detected many times. The CDR3 here is CASSYEDRLDGYTF. CDR3 DNA sequence: TGTGCCAGCAGTTACGAGGACCGGTTGGATGGCTACACCTTC. This chain connects TRBV6-5 to TRBJ1-2; D gene unclear. The CDR3 has 14 amino acids. Trimming left V 2 bases short and J 6 bases short, with 13 bases between. CDR1 and CDR2 from the germline V gene are MNHEY and SVGAGI.

In this sample, this clonotype turned up many times. The CDR3 loop is CASSPPRQGAPGANVLTF. The CDR3 nucleotides are TGTGCCAGCAGCCCCCCCCGACAGGGGGCGCCCGGGGCCAACGTCCTGACTTTC. The V and J genes are TRBV7-2 and TRBJ2-6; 10 bases are shared with TRBD1. Germline-derived CDR1 and CDR2 are SGHTA and FQGNSA. The CDR3 runs 18 residues. The ends lost 5 bases at V and 4 bases at J; junction bases unmatched: 11.

This clonotype came up a few times. This may be a read error: a much more frequent sequence differs by one nucleotide. The chain employs TRBV20-1 and TRBJ2-5, with D possibly being TRBD1 (7 bases). Trimming shortened V by 3 bases and J by 7 bases, and 18 bases separated the two germline ends. The CDR3 totals 14 residues. Germline V CDR1 and CDR2: DFQATT, SNEGSKA (reference sequence). CDR3 sequence: CSASAGGTAATQYF. The CDR3 DNA follows: TGCAGTGCTAGTGCAGGGGGGACGGCTGCGACCCAGTACTTC.

Of note for this clonotype: The CDR3 carries no conserved terminal phenylalanine or tryptophan, so it likely arises from a read error. It is unclear where the CDR3 begins or ends on the DNA, so no DNA is shown, and the CDR3 is as TCRdb lists it. The chain recombines TRBV14 with TRBJ1-2; the DNA was not used to check the table's D call, TRBD1. Germline V gives CDR1 SGHDN, CDR2 FVKESK. From its first to its last residue, the CDR3 has 14 amino acids. CDR3: CASSQGRGLLWLPL.

This clonotype was seen only once. The chain recombines TRBV19 with TRBJ1-5; possible D gene TRBD1, 5 bases. V was pared by 8 bases and J by 7 bases, with 21 bases between. The CDR3 runs to 15 residues. Germline values: CDR1 LNHDA, CDR2 SQIVND (reference sequence). The CDR3 DNA reads TGTGCCAGTCGAAGGGGACCCCCATTGAAGCAGCCCCAGCATTTT. Translating gives CASRRGPPLKQPQHF.

Comment on this clonotype: A single base separates this from a much larger clone, so it may be a read error. This sequence joins TRBV9 and TRBJ2-3, with 8 bases matching TRBD1. CDR1 is SGDLS, CDR2 YYNGEE, per germline. The CDR3 covers 14 residues. The CDR3 spells CASSSRQGLDTQSF. Here the CDR3 DNA reads TGTGCCAGCAGCTCCAGACAGGGGTTAGATACGCAGTCTTTT. Full variable domain (rest looked up from reference TRBV9 and TRBJ2-3): DSGVTQTPKHLITATGQRVTLRCSPRSGDLSVYWYQQSLDQGLQFLIQYYNGEERAKGNILERFSAQQFPDLHSELNLSSLELGDSALYFCASSSRQGLDTQSFGPGTRLTVL.

There are a few counts of this clonotype. The chain couples TRBV27 to TRBJ2-1, with 8 nucleotides matching TRBD2. The CDR3 sequence is 14 residues long. CDR1 is MNHEY, CDR2 SMNVEV, per germline (reference sequence). The J segment lost 2 bases and the V segment lost 6 bases, leaving 3 bases of the junction unmatched. The CDR3 DNA reads as TGTGCCAGCAGGCGGGGGGACCCCTACAATGAGCAGTTCTTC. Its translation: CASRRGDPYNEQFF.

A single count supports this clonotype. Being one base from a much bigger clone, this may be a read error. The chain carries TRBV2 and TRBJ1-2; perhaps TRBD1 as D (5 bases). Germline loops: CDR1 SNHLY, CDR2 FYNNEI. The CDR3 sequence is 12 residues long. The CDR3 loop reads CASLRVNYAYTF. CDR3 bases: TGTGCCAGTCTCAGGGTTAACTATGCCTACACCTTC. Together with reference TRBV2 and TRBJ1-2, the CDR3 gives the full variable domain: EPEVTQTPSHQVTQMGQEVILRCVPISNHLYFYWYRQILGQKVEFLVSFYNNEISEKSEIFDDQFSVERPDGSNFTLKIRSTKLEDSAMYFCASLRVNYAYTFGSGTRLTVV.

This clonotype was counted at least ten times. The V and J genes are TRBV19 and TRBJ2-2; 7 positions agree with TRBD1. Looked up from germline, CDR1 is LNHDA and CDR2 is SQIVND (reference sequence). The CDR3 contains 15 residues. J lost 9 bases, V lost 6 bases, and 13 bases had no gene match. For the CDR3, the DNA is TGTGCCAGTAGACCCAGGGACAGAGAACGCCGGGAGCTGTTTTTT. Translated, it gives CASRPRDRERRELFF. Filled out from reference TRBV19 and TRBJ2-2, the complete variable domain reads DGGITQSPKYLFRKEGQNVTLSCEQNLNHDAMYWYRQDPGQGLRLIYYSQIVNDFQKGDIAEGYSVSREKKESFPLTVTSAQKNPTAFYLCASRPRDRERRELFFGEGSRLTVL.

The V call is TRBV3-1, the J call TRBJ1-5; D unclear. Germline CDR1 LGHDT, CDR2 YNNKEL (reference sequence). V was trimmed by 1 base and J by 3 bases, leaving 4 bases between them. The CDR3 has 13 amino acids. CDR3 protein: CASSQGVNQPQHF. The CDR3 nucleotides are TGTGCCAGCAGCCAAGGAGTCAATCAGCCCCAGCATTTT.

Concerning this clonotype: The junction and the germline gene differ at one end; a read error may be behind it. The V and J genes are TRBV4-3 and TRBJ2-2, with 7 bases matching TRBD2. The CDR3 extends over 13 amino acids. The germline gives CDR1 LGHNA, CDR2 YSLEER. The CDR3 loop reads CASSQEGWGGLFF. The DNA of the CDR3 is TGCGCCAGCAGCCAAGAAGGTTGGGGGGGGCTGTTTTTT.

This clonotype was detected many times. The chain employs TRBV7-9 and TRBJ2-7; 8 nucleotides align to TRBD1. The CDR3 covers 14 residues. V gave up 6 bases and J gave up 2 bases; unmatched junction bases: 6. Germline CDR1 SEHNR, CDR2 FQNEAQ (reference sequence). CDR3 sequence (DNA): TGTGCCAGCAGGCCGGGACAGGCACCCTACGAGCAGTACTTC. This sequence encodes CASRPGQAPYEQYF.

In this sample, this clonotype turned up many times. The chain carries TRBV5-1 and TRBJ2-3, with TRBD1 identical over 7 bases. Germline V gene lookup returns CDR1 SGHRS and CDR2 YFSETQ. The CDR3 covers 14 residues. V gave up 4 bases and J gave up 2 bases; unmatched junction bases: 4. The CDR3 reads CASSGGQDTDTQYF. CDR3 bases: TGCGCCAGCAGCGGAGGACAGGACACAGATACGCAGTATTTT.

V gene TRBV27 combines with J gene TRBJ2-1, with no clear D. Germline loops: CDR1 MNHEY, CDR2 SMNVEV (reference sequence). Trimming pared 5 bases from V and 4 bases from J, leaving 3 bases between. This CDR3 has 11 amino acids. This CDR3 reads CASSAYNEQFF. For the CDR3, the DNA is TGTGCCAGCAGTGCATACAATGAGCAGTTCTTC.

This clonotype was picked up many times. The gene calls are TRBV6-5 and TRBJ1-6; D may be TRBD1 (6 bases). Germline CDR1 is MNHEY and CDR2 is SVGAGI. The ends were cut back, 4 bases at V and 7 bases at J, with 14 bases in the middle. CDR3 length equals 15 residues. The CDR3 spells CASSFTGMGNSPLHF. The CDR3 DNA is TGTGCCAGCAGTTTCACAGGGATGGGGAATTCACCCCTCCACTTT.

This clonotype appeared a few times. V gene TRBV27 combines with J gene TRBJ1-2; D is ambiguous. Germline lookup yields CDR1 MNHEY and CDR2 SMNVEV (reference sequence). The V and J ends lost 4 bases and 8 bases respectively, with 14 bases between them. The CDR3 has 13 amino acids. The CDR3 loop is CASSSSATGGYTF. DNA for the CDR3: TGTGCCAGCAGTTCCTCCGCGACCGGAGGCTACACCTTC.

This clonotype was observed a handful of times. This chain uses TRBV13 with TRBJ2-1; unclear D gene. V lost 3 bases and J lost 4, with 4 bases in between. Germline assignment: CDR1 PRHDT and CDR2 FYEKMQ (reference sequence). CDR3 length: 12 amino acids. The CDR3 spells CASSLPYNEQFF. The DNA for the CDR3 is TGTGCCAGCAGCTTGCCTTACAATGAGCAGTTCTTC.

This clonotype was detected ten times or more. The genes are TRBV11-2 and TRBJ2-3; maybe TRBD2 (5 bases). The CDR3 consists of 16 residues. The V end was cut by 5 bases, the J end by 2 bases, with 17 bases between. Germline CDR1 is SGHAT and CDR2 is FQNNGV. CDR3 sequence reads: CASSKLALGLTDTQYF. The CDR3 bases are TGTGCCAGCAGCAAACTCGCACTAGGACTCACAGATACGCAGTATTTT.

The V and J genes are TRBV7-8 and TRBJ2-3; D is unclear. CDR1 is SGHVS and CDR2 is FQNEAQ in the germline V gene. The CDR3 is 15 residues long. V was shortened by 1 base and J by 11 bases, with 19 bases between the two germline ends. CDR3 in DNA: TGTGCCAGCAGCTTAGTGGTTGCGAGAAACAATGAGCAGTATTTT. The encoded protein is CASSLVVARNNEQYF. Drawing the rest from reference TRBV7-8 and TRBJ2-3, the complete variable domain is GAGVSQSPRYKVAKRGQDVALRCDPISGHVSLFWYQQALGQGPEFLTYFQNEAQLDKSGLPSDRFFAERPEGSVSTLKIQRTQQEDSAVYLCASSLVVARNNEQYFGPGTRLTVL.

CDR3 sequence (DNA): TGCAGTGCCCTCGGCGGTGAGACCCAGTACTTC. Translated: CSALGGETQYF. The chain links TRBV20-1 to TRBJ2-5; no clear D. Germline V lookup: CDR1 DFQATT, CDR2 SNEGSKA (reference sequence). V dropped 6 bases and J dropped 5 bases, with 10 bases sitting between them. This CDR3 comprises 11 residues.

The V call is TRBV11-1, the J call TRBJ2-2; 7 bases line up with TRBD2. The CDR3 is 15 residues long. Germline CDR1 and CDR2: SGHAT and FQDESV (reference sequence). The J segment lost 6 bases and the V segment lost 2 bases, leaving 6 bases of the junction unmatched. The CDR3 DNA reads as TGTGCCAGCAGCTTATTGGCGGGAGCAGCCGGGGAGCTGTTTTTT. It is translated as CASSLLAGAAGELFF.

There are many counts of this clonotype. This chain links TRBV30 with TRBJ1-5; tentatively, D is TRBD1 (5 bases). This CDR3 region has 13 residues. V shed 6 bases and J shed 4 bases, with 13 bases lying between them. Germline V gene sequence: CDR1 GTSNPN, CDR2 SVGIG (reference sequence). CDR3 loop: CACSRDGNQPQHF. Written as DNA, the CDR3 is TGTGCCTGTTCCCGGGACGGAAATCAGCCCCAGCATTTT.

This clonotype has more than one count but fewer than ten. Since a much larger clone is just one base distant, this may be a read error. This chain links TRBV20-1 with TRBJ1-3, with unresolved D. From germline, CDR1 is DFQATT and CDR2 SNEGSKA (reference sequence). CDR3 length: 15 amino acids. The CDR3 coding sequence is TGCAGTGCTGCTAAAACGGGAGGGTCTGCAAACACCATATATTTT. It encodes CSAAKTGGSANTIYF.

This clonotype turned up a few times. V is TRBV6-6 and J is TRBJ2-7; the D call may be TRBD1 or TRBD2 (5 bases each). V was shortened by 0 bases and J by 2 bases, with 14 bases between the two germline ends. Germline CDR1 MNHNY, CDR2 SVGAGI (reference sequence). CDR3 length: 16 residues. The CDR3 nucleotides read TGTGCCAGCAGTTACTCGCCTGGGGACCGTGCCTACGAGCAGTACTTC. This codes for CASSYSPGDRAYEQYF.

Remarks on this clonotype: This may come from a read error, since a much larger clone is one base off. Here the CDR3 omits its conserved ending phenylalanine or tryptophan, so a read error is the likely source. The J gene is TRBJ2-1, the V gene TRBV30, with 12 bases fitting TRBD1. CDR1 and CDR2 from the germline V gene are GTSNPN and SVGIG (reference sequence). With V trimmed by 8 bases and J by 7 bases, 3 bases remained unmatched. The CDR3 extends over 12 amino acids. CDR3 nucleotides: TGTGCCGGGACAGGGGGCATGAATGAGCAGTTCTCC. Translated, it gives CAGTGGMNEQFS.